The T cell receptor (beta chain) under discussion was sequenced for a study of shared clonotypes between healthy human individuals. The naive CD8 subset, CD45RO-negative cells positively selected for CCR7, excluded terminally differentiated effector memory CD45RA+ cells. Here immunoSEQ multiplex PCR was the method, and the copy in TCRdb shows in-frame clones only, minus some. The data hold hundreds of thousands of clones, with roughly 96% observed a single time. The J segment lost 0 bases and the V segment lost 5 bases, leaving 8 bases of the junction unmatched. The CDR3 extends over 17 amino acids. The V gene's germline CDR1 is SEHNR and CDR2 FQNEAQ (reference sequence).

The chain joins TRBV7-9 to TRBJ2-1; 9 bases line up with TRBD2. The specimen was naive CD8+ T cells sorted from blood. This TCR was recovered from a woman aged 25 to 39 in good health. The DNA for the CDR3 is TGTGCCAGCAGCCCGCTAGCGGGATCCAGCTCCTACAATGAGCAGTTCTTC. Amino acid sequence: CASSPLAGSSSYNEQFF.